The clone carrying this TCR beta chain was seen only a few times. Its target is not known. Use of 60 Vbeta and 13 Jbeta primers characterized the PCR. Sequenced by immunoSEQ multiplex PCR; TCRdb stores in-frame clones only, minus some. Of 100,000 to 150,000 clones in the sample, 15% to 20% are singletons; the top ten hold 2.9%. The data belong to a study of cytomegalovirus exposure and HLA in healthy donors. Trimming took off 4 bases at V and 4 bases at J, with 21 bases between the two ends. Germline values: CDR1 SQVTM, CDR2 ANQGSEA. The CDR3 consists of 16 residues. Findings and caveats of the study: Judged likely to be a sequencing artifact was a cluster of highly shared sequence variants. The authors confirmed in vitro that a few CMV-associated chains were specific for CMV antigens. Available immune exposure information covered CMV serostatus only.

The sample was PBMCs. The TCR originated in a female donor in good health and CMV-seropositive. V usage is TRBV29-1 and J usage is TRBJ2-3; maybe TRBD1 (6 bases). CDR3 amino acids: CSVGAGDFGVPDTQYF. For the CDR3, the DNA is TGCAGCGTTGGGGCAGGGGATTTCGGAGTTCCAGATACGCAGTATTTT.